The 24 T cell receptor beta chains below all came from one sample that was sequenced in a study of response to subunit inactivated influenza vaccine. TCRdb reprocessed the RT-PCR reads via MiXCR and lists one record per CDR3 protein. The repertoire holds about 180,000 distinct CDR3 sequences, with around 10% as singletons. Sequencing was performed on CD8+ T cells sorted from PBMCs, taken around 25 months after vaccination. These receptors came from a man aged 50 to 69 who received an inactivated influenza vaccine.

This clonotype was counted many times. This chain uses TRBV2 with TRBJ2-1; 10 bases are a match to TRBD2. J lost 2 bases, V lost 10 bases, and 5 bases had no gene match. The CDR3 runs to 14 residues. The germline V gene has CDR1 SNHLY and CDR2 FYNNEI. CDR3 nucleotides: TGTGCCACCAAGGGACTAGCGACCTACAATGAGCAGTTCTTC. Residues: CATKGLATYNEQFF.

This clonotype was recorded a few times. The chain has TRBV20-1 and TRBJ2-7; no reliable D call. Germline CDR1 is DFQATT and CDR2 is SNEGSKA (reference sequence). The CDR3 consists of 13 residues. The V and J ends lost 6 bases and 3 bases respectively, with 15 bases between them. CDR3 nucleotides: TGCAGTGCCATCCCGGGTTATGGCTACGAGCAGTACTTC. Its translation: CSAIPGYGYEQYF.

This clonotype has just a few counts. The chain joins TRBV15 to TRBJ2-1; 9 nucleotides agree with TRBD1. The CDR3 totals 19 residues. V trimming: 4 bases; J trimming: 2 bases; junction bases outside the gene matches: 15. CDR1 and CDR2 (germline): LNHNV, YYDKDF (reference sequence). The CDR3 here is CATSIGTGTLIPTYNEQFF. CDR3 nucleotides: TGTGCCACCAGCATTGGGACAGGGACATTAATCCCAACCTACAATGAGCAGTTCTTC.

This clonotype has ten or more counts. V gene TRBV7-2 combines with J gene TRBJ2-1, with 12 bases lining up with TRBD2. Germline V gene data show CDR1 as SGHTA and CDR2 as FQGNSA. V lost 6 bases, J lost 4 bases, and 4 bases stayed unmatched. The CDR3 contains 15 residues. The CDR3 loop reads CASRDGTSGYNEQFF. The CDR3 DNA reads TGTGCCAGCAGGGACGGGACTAGCGGGTACAATGAGCAGTTCTTC.

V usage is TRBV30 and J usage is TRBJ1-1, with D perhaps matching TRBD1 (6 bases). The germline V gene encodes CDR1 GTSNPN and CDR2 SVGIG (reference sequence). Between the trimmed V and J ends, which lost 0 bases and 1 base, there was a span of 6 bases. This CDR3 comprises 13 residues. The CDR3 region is CAWSVGGNTEAFF. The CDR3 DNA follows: TGTGCCTGGAGTGTAGGGGGGAACACTGAAGCTTTCTTT.

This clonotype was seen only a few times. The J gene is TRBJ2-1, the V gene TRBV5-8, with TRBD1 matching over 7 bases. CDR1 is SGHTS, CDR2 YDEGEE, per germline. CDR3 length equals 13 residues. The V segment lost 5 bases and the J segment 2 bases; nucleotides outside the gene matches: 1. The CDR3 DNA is TGTGCCAGCAGACAGGGGCCCTACAATGAGCAGTTCTTC. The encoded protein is CASRQGPYNEQFF.

CDR3 in amino acids: CASSEALPGGTAYLGDGLTETQYF. CDR3 bases: TGTGCCAGCAGTGAAGCGCTTCCAGGCGGGACTGCATATTTGGGTGATGGGCTGACGGAGACCCAGTACTTC. The chain links TRBV2 to TRBJ2-5; D perhaps matches TRBD2 (6 bases). V gave up 0 bases and J gave up 5 bases, with 40 bases separating them. CDR1 is SNHLY and CDR2 is FYNNEI in the germline V gene. This CDR3 comprises 24 residues.

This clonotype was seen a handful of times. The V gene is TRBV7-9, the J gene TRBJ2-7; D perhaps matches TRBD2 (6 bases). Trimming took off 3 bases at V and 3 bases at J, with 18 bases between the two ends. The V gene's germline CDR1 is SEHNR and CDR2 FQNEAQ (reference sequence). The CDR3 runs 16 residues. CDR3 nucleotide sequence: TGTGCCAGCAGCTTGGGCAGACTAGGAAAAAACTACGAGCAGTACTTC. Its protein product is CASSLGRLGKNYEQYF. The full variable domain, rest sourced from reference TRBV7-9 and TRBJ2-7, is DTGVSQNPRHKITKRGQNVTFRCDPISEHNRLYWYRQTLGQGPEFLTYFQNEAQLEKSRLLSDRFSAERPKGSFSTLEIQRTEQGDSAMYLCASSLGRLGKNYEQYFGPGTRLTVT.

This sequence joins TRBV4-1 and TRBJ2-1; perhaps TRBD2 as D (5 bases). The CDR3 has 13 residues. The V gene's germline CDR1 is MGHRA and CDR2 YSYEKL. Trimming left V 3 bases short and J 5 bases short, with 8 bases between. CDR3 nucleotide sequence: TGCGCCAGCAGCCAGAGAGCGGACAATGAGCAGTTCTTC. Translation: CASSQRADNEQFF.

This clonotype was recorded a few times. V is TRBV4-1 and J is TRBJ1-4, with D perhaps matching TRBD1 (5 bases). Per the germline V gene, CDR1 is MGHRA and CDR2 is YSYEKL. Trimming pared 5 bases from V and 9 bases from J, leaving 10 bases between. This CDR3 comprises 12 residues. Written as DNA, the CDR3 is TGCGCCAGCAGCGCTGAGGGGAAAAAACTGTTTTTT. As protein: CASSAEGKKLFF.

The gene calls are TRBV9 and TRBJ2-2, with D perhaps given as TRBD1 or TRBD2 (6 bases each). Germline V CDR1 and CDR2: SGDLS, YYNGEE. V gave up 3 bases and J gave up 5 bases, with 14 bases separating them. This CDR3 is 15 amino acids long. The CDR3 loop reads CASSERGGLTGELFF. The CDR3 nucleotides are TGTGCCAGCAGCGAGAGAGGGGGGTTGACCGGGGAGCTGTTTTTT.

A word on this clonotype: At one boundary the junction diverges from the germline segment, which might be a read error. The CDR3 DNA reads TGTGCCAGCACCCGACTAGCGGGGGACCTGTGGCTGGACTTC. Protein product: CASTRLAGDLWLDF. The rearrangement links TRBV27 to TRBJ2-7; 12 bases fit TRBD2. This CDR3 spans 14 amino acids. CDR1 is MNHEY, CDR2 SMNVEV, per germline (reference sequence).

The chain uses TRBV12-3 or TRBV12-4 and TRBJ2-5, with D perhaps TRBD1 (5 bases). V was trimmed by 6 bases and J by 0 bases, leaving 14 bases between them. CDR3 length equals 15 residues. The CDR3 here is CASSDSQGDQETQYF. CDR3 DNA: TGTGCCAGCAGCGACTCTCAGGGCGACCAAGAGACCCAGTACTTC.

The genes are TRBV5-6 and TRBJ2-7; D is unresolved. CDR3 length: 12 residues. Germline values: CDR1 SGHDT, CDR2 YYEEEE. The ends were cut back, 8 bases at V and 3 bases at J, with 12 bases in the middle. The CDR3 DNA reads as TGTGCCAGGGGCCCGGGCAGCTACGAGCAGTACTTC. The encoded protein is CARGPGSYEQYF.

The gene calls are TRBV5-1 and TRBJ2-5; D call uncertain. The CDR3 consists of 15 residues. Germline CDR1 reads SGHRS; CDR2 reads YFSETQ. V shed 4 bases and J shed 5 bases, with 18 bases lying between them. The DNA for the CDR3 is TGCGCCAGCAGCCAAACCCTGGACCCTGGGGAGACCCAGTACTTC. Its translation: CASSQTLDPGETQYF.

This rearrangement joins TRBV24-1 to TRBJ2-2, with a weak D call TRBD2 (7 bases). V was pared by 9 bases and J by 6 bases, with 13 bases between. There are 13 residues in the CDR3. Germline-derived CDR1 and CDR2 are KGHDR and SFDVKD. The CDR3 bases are TGTGCCACCGGATCCGGGGGGCCCGGGGAGCTGTTTTTT. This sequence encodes CATGSGGPGELFF.

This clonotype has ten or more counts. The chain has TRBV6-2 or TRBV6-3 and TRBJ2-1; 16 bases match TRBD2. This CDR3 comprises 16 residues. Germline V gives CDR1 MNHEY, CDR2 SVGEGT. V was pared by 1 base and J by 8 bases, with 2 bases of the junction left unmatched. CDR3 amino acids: CASSYLGLAGGDEQFF. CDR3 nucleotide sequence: TGTGCCAGCAGTTACTTGGGACTAGCGGGAGGGGATGAGCAGTTCTTC.

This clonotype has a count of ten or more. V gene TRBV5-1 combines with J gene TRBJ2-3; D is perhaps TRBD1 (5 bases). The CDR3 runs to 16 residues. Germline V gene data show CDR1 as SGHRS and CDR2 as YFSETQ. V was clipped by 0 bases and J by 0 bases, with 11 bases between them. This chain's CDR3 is CASSLVSRESTDTQYF. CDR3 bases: TGCGCCAGCAGCTTGGTAAGCAGGGAAAGCACAGATACGCAGTATTTT.

DNA for the CDR3: TGTGCCAGCAGATCGTCGGGGGATAACGAGCAGTACTTC. This codes for CASRSSGDNEQYF. This chain joins TRBV7-9 and TRBJ2-7; a weak D match, TRBD2 (6 bases). The length of the CDR3 is 13 residues. Trimming pared 6 bases from V and 5 bases from J, leaving 14 bases between. The germline V gene has CDR1 SEHNR and CDR2 FQNEAQ (reference sequence).

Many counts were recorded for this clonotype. For the CDR3, the DNA is TGTGCCAGCAGCGTGGGGGGACTAGCGGGAGTTGAGCAGTTCTTC. Translated: CASSVGGLAGVEQFF. The chain uses TRBV9 and TRBJ2-1; 14 nucleotides line up with TRBD2. V shed 2 bases, J shed 9 bases, and the junction held 4 bases outside the gene matches. Germline CDR1 reads SGDLS; CDR2 reads YYNGEE. This CDR3 contains 15 residues.

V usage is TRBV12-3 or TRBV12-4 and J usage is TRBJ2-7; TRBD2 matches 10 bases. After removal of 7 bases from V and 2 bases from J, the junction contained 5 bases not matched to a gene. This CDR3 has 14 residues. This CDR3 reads CASNPSGSPYEQYF. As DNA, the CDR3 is TGTGCCAGCAATCCTAGCGGGAGCCCCTACGAGCAGTACTTC.

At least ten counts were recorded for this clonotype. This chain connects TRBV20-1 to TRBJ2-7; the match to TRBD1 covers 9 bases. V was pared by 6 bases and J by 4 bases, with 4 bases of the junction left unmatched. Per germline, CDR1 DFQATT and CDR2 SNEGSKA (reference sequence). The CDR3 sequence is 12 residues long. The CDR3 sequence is CSANRGRYEQYF. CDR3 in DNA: TGCAGTGCCAACAGGGGGCGGTACGAGCAGTACTTC.

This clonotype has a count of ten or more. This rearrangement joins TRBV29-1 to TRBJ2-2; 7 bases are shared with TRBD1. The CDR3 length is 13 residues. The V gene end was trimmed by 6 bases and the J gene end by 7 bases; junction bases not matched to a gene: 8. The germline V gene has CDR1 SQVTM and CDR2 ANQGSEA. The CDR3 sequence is CSVRTGLLGELFF. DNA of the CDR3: TGCAGCGTGAGGACAGGTCTACTCGGGGAGCTGTTTTTT.

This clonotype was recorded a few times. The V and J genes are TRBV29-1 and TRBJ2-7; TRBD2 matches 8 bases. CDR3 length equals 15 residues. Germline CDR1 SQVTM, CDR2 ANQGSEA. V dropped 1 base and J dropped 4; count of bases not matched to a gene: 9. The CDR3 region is CSVEVLAGNGYEQYF. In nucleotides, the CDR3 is TGCAGCGTTGAAGTTTTAGCGGGGAACGGGTACGAGCAGTACTTC.